The present T cell receptor beta chain was sequenced within a study of CD8+CD57+ T cells in acquired aplastic anemia. Trimming removed 6 bases from V and 2 bases from J; junction bases left unmatched: 4. This CDR3 is 15 amino acids long. Germline assignment: CDR1 SGHRS and CDR2 YFSETQ. Genomic DNA constituted the template upon which TCR beta VDJ and CDR3 profiling was performed. TCRdb independently ran MiXCR on the reads; one entry per CDR3 protein. Of fewer than 200,000 distinct CDR3 sequences in the sample, around 40% were seen once. In regard to this clonotype: In this CDR3 the conserved last residue, phenylalanine or tryptophan, is missing, so a read error is likely.

The origin of this receptor is a human donor in good health. Material for sequencing was sorted CD4+, CD8+, or CD8+CD57+ T cells (not recorded which) from PBMCs. The chain recombines TRBV5-1 with TRBJ2-5, with TRBD2 matching over 13 bases. The CDR3 DNA reads TGCGCCAGCAAAAGACTAGCGGGAGGACAAGAGACCCAGTACCTC. As protein: CASKRLAGGQETQYL.